This T cell receptor (beta chain) is drawn from a study of regulatory T cells in long-lasting Graves disease. As for the study in general: Persistent Graves' disease required over 5 years of antithyroid drugs and positive TSH receptor antibodies.

As for time point: persistent/refractory GD, antithyroid drugs over 5 years with positive TRAb. Generation of the TCR library employed RNA extracted from PBMCs. Patients came from an endocrinology department in Xi'an, China. In germline, CDR1 is SGHTA, CDR2 FQGNSA. This CDR3 is 16 amino acids long. Libraries of TCR beta came from iRepertoire HTBI primers plus Arm-PCR of CDR3 regions. One entry per CDR3 protein results from TCRdb running MiXCR on the multiplex PCR reads. The table lists 600,000 to 800,000 distinct CDR3 sequences, about 32% of them singletons. This clonotype was seen just once. Its specificity is unknown. At one boundary the junction diverges from the germline segment, which might be a read error. Study observations and caveats: Limited samples may have lowered accuracy. Segments TRBV28, TRBJ1-2 and TRBJ2-5 showed preferential usage in persistent disease.

The sample in question was peripheral blood mononuclear cells (PBMCs), obtained when the disease was refractory, from a patient treated with antithyroid drugs. The J gene is TRBJ2-7, the V gene TRBV7-2, with D possibly TRBD1 on 5 matching bases. This receptor was identified in a female donor with Graves disease. This CDR3 is CASSLEDHLGAYEQCF. DNA for the CDR3: TGTGCCAGCAGCTTAGAGGACCACCTAGGGGCCTACGAGCAGTGCTTC.